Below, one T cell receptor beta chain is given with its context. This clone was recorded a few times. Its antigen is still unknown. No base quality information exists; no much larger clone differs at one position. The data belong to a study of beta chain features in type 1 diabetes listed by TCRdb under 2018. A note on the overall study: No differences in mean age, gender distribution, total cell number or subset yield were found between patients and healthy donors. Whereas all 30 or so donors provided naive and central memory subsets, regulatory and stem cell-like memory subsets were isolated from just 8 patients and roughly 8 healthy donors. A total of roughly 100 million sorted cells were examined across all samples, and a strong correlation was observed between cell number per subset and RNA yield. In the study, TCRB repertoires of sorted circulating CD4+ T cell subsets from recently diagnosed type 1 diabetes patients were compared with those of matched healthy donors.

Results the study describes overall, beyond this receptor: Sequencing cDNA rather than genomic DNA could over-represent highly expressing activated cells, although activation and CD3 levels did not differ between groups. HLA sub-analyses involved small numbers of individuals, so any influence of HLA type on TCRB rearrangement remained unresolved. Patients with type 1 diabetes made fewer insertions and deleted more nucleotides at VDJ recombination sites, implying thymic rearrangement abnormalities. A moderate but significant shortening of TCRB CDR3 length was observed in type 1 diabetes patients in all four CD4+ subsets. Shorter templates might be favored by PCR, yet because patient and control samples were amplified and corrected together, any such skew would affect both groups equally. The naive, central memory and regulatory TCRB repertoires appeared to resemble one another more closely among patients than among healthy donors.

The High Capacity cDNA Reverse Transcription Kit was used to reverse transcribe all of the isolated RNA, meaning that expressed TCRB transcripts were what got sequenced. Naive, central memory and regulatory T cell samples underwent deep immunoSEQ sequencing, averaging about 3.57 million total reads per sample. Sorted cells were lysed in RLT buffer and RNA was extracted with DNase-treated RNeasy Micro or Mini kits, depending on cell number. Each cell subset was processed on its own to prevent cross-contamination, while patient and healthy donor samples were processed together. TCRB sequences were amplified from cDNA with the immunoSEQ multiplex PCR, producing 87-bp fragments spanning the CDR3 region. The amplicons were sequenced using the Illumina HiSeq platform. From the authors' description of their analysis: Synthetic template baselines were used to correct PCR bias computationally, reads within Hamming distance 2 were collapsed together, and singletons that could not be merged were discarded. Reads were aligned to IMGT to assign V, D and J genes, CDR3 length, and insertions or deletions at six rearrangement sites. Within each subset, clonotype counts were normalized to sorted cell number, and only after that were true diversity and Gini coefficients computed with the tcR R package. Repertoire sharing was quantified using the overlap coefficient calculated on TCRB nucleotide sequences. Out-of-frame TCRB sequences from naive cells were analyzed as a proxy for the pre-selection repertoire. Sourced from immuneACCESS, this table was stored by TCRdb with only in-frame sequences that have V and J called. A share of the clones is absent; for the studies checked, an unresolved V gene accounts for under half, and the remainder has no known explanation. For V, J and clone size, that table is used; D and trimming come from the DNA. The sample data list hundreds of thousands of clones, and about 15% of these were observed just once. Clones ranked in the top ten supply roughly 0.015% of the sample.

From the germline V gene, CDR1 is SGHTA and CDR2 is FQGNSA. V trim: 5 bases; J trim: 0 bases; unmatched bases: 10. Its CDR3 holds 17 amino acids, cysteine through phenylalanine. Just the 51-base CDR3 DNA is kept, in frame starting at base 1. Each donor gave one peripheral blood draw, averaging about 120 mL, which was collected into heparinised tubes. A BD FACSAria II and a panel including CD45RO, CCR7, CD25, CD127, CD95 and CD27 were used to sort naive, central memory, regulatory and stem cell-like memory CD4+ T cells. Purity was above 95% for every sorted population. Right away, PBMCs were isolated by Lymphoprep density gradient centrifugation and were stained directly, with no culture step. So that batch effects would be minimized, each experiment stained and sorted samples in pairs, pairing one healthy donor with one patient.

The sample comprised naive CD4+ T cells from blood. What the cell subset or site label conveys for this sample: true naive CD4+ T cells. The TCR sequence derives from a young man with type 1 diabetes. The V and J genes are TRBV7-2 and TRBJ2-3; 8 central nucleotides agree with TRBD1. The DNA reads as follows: TGTGCCAGCAGCGTGACAGGGGCGATCACTAGCACAGATACGCAGTATTTT. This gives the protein CASSVTGAITSTDTQYF. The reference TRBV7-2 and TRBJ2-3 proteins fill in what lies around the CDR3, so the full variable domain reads GAGVSQSPSNKVTEKGKDVELRCDPISGHTALYWYRQSLGQGLEFLIYFQGNSAPDKSGLPSDRFSAERTGGSVSTLTIQRTQQEDSAVYLCASSVTGAITSTDTQYFGPGTRLTVL.